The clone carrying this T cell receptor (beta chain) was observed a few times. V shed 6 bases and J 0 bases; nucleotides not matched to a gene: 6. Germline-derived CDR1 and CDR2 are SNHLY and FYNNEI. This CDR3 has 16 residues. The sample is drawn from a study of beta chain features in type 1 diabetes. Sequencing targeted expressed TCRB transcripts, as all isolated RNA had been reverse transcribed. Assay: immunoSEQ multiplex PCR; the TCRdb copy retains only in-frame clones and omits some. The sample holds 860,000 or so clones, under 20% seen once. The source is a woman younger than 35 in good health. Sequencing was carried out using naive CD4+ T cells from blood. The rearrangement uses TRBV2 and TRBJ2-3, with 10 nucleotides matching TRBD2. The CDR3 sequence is CASSRTGLASTDTQYF. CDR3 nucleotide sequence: TGTGCCAGCAGCCGCACGGGACTAGCGAGCACAGATACGCAGTATTTT. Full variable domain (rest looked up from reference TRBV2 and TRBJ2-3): EPEVTQTPSHQVTQMGQEVILRCVPISNHLYFYWYRQILGQKVEFLVSFYNNEISEKSEIFDDQFSVERPDGSNFTLKIRSTKLEDSAMYFCASSRTGLASTDTQYFGPGTRLTVL.